This T cell receptor (beta chain) was sequenced during a study of neurological immune-mediated disorders. The time point: longitudinal time-point 2. 2 million PBMCs stored at -80 C were the source of the unsorted libraries. This clonotype was observed at least ten times. Trimming took 1 base from V and 5 from J; bases not matched to a gene: 5. CDR3 length equals 16 residues. The germline CDR1 and CDR2 sequences are SGHRS and YFSETQ. Every sequencing run drew on 15-18 subjects and yielded over 170 million TCR-beta sequences. TCRdb independently ran MiXCR on the 5' RACE reads; one entry per CDR3 protein. This sample carries about 49,000 distinct CDR3 sequences, around 12% of them seen once, and the ten largest clones take under 5%.

Material: PBMCs. This chain connects TRBV5-1 to TRBJ2-3; 12 bases agree with TRBD1. The receptor was derived from a male donor with HTLV-1-associated myelopathy (HAM/TSP). The CDR3 sequence is CASSLIGTGGRDTQYF. CDR3 in DNA: TGCGCCAGCAGCTTGATCGGGACAGGGGGCAGAGATACGCAGTATTTT. Looking up the rest from reference TRBV5-1 and TRBJ2-3 gives the full variable domain: KAGVTQTPRYLIKTRGQQVTLSCSPISGHRSVSWYQQTPGQGLQFLFEYFSETQRNKGNFPGRFSGRQFSNSRSEMNVSTLELGDSALYLCASSLIGTGGRDTQYFGPGTRLTVL.